This entry describes one TCR beta chain. Its cognate antigen is unknown. This sample was included in a study of Graves' ophthalmopathy and Graves' hyperthyroidism. Points from the study as a whole: Between ophthalmopathy and stable hyperthyroidism, a 13-signature model drew a separation with 87.88% sensitivity and 75% to 82% specificity.

Trimming took 4 bases from V and 11 from J, leaving 14 bases between them. Germline CDR1 reads MGHDK; CDR2 reads SYGVNS. The CDR3 is made up of 12 amino acids. TCR beta CDR3 regions were amplified from RNA transcripts. Second-round multiplex PCR followed a first-round RT-PCR using HTBI primers. TCRdb itself ran the multiplex PCR reads through MiXCR, one entry per CDR3 protein. The sample carries about 740,000 distinct CDR3 sequences, 40% recorded once. Sample: peripheral blood. The chain is built from TRBV25-1 and TRBJ2-5; D could derive from TRBD1 or TRBD2 (5 bases each). This receptor was identified in an adult man with Graves' ophthalmopathy. The CDR3 nucleotides are TGTGCCAGCAGTGGTGAGGGGCCTGAGCAGTACTTC. It specifies CASSGEGPEQYF.